Many counts were recorded for the clone carrying this T cell receptor (beta chain). The antigen remains undetermined. A library of TCRbeta sequences, prepared with unique molecular identifiers, was generated. From the PCR reads, TCRdb called clonotypes with MiXCR, one entry per CDR3 protein. The sample holds approximately 490,000 distinct CDR3 sequences, 8% to 11% seen once. CDR1 and CDR2 from the germline V gene are DFQATT and SNEGSKA (reference sequence). V dropped 2 bases and J dropped 2; count of bases not matched to a gene: 5. This CDR3 spans 14 amino acids. This record belongs to a study of T-cell reconstitution after alpha-beta-depleted transplantation in children. Notes on the study in general: T-cell counts and diversity were attributed mostly to newly produced T cells one year after transplant. Some patients showed high day-60 TCRbeta diversity, which derived from surviving recipient T cells and thymic progenitors. At around two months after transplant, the alpha-beta T cells were reportedly derived from several hundred expanded clones that came from non-depleted graft cells.

The clonotype was recovered from a child aged 2 to 10 with inherited bone marrow failure, due to receive a stem cell transplant. The sequencing used PBMCs, collected before TCRalphabeta/CD19-depleted stem cell transplant. This chain connects TRBV20-1 to TRBJ2-5, with TRBD2 matching 7 bases. CDR3 coding DNA: TGCAGTGCTAGACCGGGACTAACTCAAGAGACCCAGTACTTC. Translation gives CSARPGLTQETQYF.